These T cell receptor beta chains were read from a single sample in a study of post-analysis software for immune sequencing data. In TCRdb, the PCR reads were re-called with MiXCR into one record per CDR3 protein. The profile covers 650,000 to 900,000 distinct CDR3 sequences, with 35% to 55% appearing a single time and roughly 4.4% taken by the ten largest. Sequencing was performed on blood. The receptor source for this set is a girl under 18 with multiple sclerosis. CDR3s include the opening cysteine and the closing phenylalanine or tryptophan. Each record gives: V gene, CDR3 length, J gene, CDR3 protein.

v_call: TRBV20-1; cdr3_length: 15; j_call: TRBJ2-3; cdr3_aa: CSARDAGVGTDTQYF
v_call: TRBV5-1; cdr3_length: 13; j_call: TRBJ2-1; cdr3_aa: CASSAWSEDEQFF
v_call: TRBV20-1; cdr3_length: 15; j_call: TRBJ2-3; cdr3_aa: CSARGVRGMTDTQYF
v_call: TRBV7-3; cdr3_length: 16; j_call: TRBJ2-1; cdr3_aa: CASSLERQGGNNEQFF
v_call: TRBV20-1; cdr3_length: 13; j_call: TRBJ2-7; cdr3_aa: CSASMLARDEQYF
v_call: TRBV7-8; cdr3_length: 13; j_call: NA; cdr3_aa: CASSLTTLREQYF
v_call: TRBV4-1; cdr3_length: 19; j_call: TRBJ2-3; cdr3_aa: CASSQEGVGGAGGIDTQYF
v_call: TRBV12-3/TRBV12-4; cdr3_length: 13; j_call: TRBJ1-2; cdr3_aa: CASNVGRTYGYTF
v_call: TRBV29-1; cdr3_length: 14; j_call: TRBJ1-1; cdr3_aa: CSVEWPGGGTEAFF
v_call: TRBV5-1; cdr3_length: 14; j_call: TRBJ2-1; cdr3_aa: CASSLAVSSVEQFF
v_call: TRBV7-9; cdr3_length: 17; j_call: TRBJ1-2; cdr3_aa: CASSTLPDREIPYGYTF
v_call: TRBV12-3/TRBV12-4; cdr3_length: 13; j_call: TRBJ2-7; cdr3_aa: CASRQTGGYEQYF
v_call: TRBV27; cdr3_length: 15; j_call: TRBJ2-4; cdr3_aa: CASSSRDSGANIQYF
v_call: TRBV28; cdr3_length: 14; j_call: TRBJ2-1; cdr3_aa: CATSLTISYNEQFF
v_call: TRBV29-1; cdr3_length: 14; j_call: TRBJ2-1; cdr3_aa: CSARKTGVRNEQFF
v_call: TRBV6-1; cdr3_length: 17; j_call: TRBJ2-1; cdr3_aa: CASSDPLAGGSYNEQFF
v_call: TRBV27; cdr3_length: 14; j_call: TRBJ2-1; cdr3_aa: CASSLGGLLGEQFF
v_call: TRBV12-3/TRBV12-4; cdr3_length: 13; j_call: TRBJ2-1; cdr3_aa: CASSLVSYNEQFF
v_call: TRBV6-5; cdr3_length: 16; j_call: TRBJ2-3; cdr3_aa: CASSKGTSGRADTQYF
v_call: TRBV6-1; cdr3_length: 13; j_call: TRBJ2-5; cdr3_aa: CASRDRGRETQYF
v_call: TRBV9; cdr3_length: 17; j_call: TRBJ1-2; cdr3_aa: CASSVDTGGISHYGYTF
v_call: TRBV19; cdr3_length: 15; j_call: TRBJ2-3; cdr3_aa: CASSINPGIKDTQYF
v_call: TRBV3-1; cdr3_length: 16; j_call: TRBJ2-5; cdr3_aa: CASSQVRGALEETQYF
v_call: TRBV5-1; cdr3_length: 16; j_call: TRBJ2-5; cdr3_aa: CASSNPGLATQETQYF
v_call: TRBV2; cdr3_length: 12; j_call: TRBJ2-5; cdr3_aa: CARRDRQETQYF
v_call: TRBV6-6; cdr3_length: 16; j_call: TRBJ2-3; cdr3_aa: CASSPLAGGDTDTQYF
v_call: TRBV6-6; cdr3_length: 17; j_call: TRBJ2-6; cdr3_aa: CASSLAGPGSGANVLTF
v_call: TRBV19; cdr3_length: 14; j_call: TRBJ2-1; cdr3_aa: CASSPGTHRSEQFF
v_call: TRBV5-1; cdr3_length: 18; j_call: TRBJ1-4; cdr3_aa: CASSPGRDSFATNEKLFF
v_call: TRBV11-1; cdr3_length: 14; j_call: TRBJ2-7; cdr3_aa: CASSFLTSGYEQYF
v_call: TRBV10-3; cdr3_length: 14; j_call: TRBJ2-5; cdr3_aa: CAISDGQLKETQYF
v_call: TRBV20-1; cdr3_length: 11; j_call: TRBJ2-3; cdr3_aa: CSAVRRDTQYF
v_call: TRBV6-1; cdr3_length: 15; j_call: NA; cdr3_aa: CASRGLTLAGETQYF
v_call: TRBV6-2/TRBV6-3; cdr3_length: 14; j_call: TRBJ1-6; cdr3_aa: CASRMTRANSPLHF
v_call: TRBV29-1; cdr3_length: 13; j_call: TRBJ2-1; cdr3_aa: CSVWTGASNEQFF
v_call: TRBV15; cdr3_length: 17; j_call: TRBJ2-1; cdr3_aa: CATSRTPYRTHRNEQFF
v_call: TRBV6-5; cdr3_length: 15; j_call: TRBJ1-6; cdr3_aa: CASSSSGRGRSPLHF
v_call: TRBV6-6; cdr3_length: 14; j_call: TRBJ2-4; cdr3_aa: CASSYSGDKNIQYF
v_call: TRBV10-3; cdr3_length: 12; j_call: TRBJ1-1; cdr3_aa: CAISEPAGEAFF
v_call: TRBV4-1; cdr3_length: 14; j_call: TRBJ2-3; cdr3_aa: CASQGLAGIDTQYF
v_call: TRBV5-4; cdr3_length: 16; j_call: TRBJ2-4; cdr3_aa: CASSLRADLAKNIQYF
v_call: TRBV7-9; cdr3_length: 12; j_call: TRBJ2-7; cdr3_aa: CASSHPDYEQYF
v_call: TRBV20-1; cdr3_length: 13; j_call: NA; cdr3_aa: CSLLTGTAYEQYF
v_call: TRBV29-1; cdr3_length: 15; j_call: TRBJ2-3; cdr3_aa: CSVAPGTGASDTQYF
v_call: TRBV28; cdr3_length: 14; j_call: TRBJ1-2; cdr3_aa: CASSLGGANYGSTF
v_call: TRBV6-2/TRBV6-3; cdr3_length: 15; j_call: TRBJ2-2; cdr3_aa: CASSGGQEDPGELFF
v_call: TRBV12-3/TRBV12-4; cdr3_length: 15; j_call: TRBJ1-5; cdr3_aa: CASSSIGGLGQPQHF
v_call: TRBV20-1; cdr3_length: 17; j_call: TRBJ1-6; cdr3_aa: CSANPLPGGSYNSPLHF
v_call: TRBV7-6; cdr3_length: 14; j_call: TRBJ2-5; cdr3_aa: CASSLGFLRETQYF
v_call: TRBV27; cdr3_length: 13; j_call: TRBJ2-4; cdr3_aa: CASSWEGTNIQYF
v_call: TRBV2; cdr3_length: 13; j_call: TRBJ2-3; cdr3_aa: CASRRDPQDTQYF
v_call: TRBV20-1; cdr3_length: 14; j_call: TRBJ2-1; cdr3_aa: CSARREGALNEQFF
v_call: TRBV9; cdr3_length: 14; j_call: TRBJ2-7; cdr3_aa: CASSTSSGGYEQYF
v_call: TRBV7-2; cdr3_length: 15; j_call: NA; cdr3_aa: CASSLGAAGPYEQYF
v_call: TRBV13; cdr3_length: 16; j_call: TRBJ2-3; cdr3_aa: CASSLEGGRGTDTQYF
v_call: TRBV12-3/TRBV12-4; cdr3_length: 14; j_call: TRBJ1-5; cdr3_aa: CASAGDSYYQPQHF
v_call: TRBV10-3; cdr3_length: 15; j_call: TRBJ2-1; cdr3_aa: CAISASWDAYNEQFF
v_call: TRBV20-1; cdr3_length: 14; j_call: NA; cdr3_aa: CSARERERRYEQYF
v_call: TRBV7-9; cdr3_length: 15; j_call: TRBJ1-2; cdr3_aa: CASSLSGTGVYGYTF
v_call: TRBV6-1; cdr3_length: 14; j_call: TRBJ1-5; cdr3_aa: CASSGNRGDQPQHF